The 23 T cell receptor beta chains listed next were all sequenced from one sample in a study of T cell repertoires in cytomegalovirus infection. MiXCR, applied by TCRdb to the reads, yields one record per CDR3 protein. This table has 100,000 to 150,000 distinct CDR3 sequences, approximately 24% appearing once. For these TCRs, the target antigens are not known. Material: PBMCs, sequenced either directly or after in vitro stimulation (not recorded which). Source of these receptors: a human donor in good health (CMV status not recorded). Some clones in this sample may be carry-over from other donors' samples.

Ten or more counts support this clonotype. In DNA form, the CDR3 reads TGTGCCAGCAGCCCTCAGTGGGACAGGGGCCACGAGCAGTACTTC. Its translation: CASSPQWDRGHEQYF. This sequence joins TRBV7-7 and TRBJ2-7; 10 bases fit TRBD1. V lost 5 bases and J lost 5; bases outside the gene matches: 9. This CDR3 region has 15 residues. Germline CDR1 SSHAT, CDR2 FNYEAQ (reference sequence).

The genes are TRBV7-9 and TRBJ1-2, with no clear D. Germline CDR1 SEHNR, CDR2 FQNEAQ (reference sequence). The V gene lost 0 bases and the J gene lost 10 bases, with 6 bases spanning the gap. There are 11 residues in the CDR3. This CDR3 is CASSLASYYTF. The CDR3 DNA follows: TGTGCCAGCAGCTTAGCCTCCTACTACACCTTC.

The CDR3 nucleotides read TGTGCCAGCAGCCCCGGGGGATCGAGAAATGAGCAGTTCTTC. Protein: CASSPGGSRNEQFF. The V call is TRBV7-2, the J call TRBJ2-1, with D perhaps TRBD2 (6 bases). In germline, CDR1 is SGHTA, CDR2 FQGNSA. This CDR3 has 14 residues. V was clipped by 5 bases and J by 7 bases, with 15 bases between them.

This clonotype showed up many times. This chain links TRBV7-9 with TRBJ2-2, with TRBD1 as a possible D gene (5 bases). CDR1 SEHNR and CDR2 FQNEAQ come from the germline V gene (reference sequence). The CDR3 length is 15 residues. V was trimmed by 5 bases and J by 0 bases, leaving 10 bases between them. The CDR3 region is CASSQGTANTGELFF. In DNA, the CDR3 is TGTGCCAGCAGCCAGGGAACTGCGAACACCGGGGAGCTGTTTTTT.

The gene calls are TRBV12-3 or TRBV12-4 and TRBJ2-7, with 7 nucleotides matching TRBD1. J gave up 4 bases and V 9 bases, and 9 bases lay outside the gene matches. The CDR3 consists of 13 residues. CDR3 sequence reads: CARNGTDLYEQYV. The CDR3 nucleotides are TGTGCCAGGAATGGGACAGACCTATACGAGCAGTACGTC.

This clonotype occurred a few times. The CDR3 DNA reads TGCAGTGCTAGAGAAGCGGGAGTGAAGTACAATGAGCAGTTCTTC. Its protein product is CSAREAGVKYNEQFF. The chain recombines TRBV20-1 with TRBJ2-1, with 8 bases fitting TRBD2. CDR1 and CDR2 from the germline V gene are DFQATT and SNEGSKA (reference sequence). J was trimmed by 4 bases and V by 0 bases; bases with no gene match: 5. CDR3 length: 15 residues.

This clonotype was counted ten times or more. The V and J genes are TRBV7-2 and TRBJ2-1, with 9 bases identical to TRBD2. The germline V gene has CDR1 SGHTA and CDR2 FQGNSA. This CDR3 region has 18 residues. With 3 bases clipped from V and 3 bases from J, the junction kept 12 bases outside the gene matches. This chain's CDR3 is CASSFIRRGRDLYNEQFF. DNA of the CDR3: TGTGCCAGCAGCTTTATTCGCCGCGGGAGGGATCTCTACAATGAGCAGTTCTTC.

The V gene is TRBV29-1, the J gene TRBJ1-4, with TRBD1 identical over 9 bases. Losses at the gene ends were 7 bases for V and 10 bases for J; bases not matched to a gene: 10. The CDR3 is 13 amino acids. Per germline, CDR1 SQVTM and CDR2 ANQGSEA. The CDR3 spells CSAAGTGLGKLFF. The CDR3 nucleotides are TGCAGCGCCGCCGGGACAGGGCTTGGAAAACTGTTTTTT.

This clonotype has only a few counts. This chain uses TRBV7-9 with TRBJ1-2; D ambiguous. The CDR3 spans 13 residues. V lost 7 bases and J lost 5, with 14 bases in between. Germline CDR1 and CDR2: SEHNR and FQNEAQ (reference sequence). The CDR3 loop reads CASTPNVGYGYTF. CDR3 DNA sequence: TGTGCCAGCACCCCCAACGTGGGGTATGGCTACACCTTC.

The V call is TRBV6-2 or TRBV6-3, the J call TRBJ2-3; 11 bases map to TRBD2. Germline values: CDR1 MNHEY, CDR2 SVGEGT. Unmatched junction bases numbered 5, after V lost 2 bases and J lost 1 base. The CDR3 is 17 amino acids. CDR3 coding DNA: TGTGCCAGCAGTTACACTAGCGGGAGCCCCCGCACAGATACGCAGTATTTT. Its translation: CASSYTSGSPRTDTQYF.

This clonotype has only a few counts. The CDR3 protein is CASRGLIAGGDNEQFF. The CDR3 nucleotides read TGTGCCAGCAGGGGACTCATAGCGGGAGGGGACAATGAGCAGTTCTTC. This chain uses TRBV2 with TRBJ2-1; TRBD2 agrees at 11 bases. This CDR3 region has 16 residues. The germline V gene has CDR1 SNHLY and CDR2 FYNNEI. The V segment lost 6 bases and the J segment 5 bases; nucleotides outside the gene matches: 9.

This clonotype showed up many times. V and J are TRBV7-9 and TRBJ1-1; 7 bases are shared with TRBD1. CDR1 SEHNR and CDR2 FQNEAQ come from the germline V gene (reference sequence). The CDR3 has 15 amino acids. V dropped 2 bases and J dropped 0; count of bases not matched to a gene: 3. Here the CDR3 reads CASSLPGQMNTEAFF. CDR3 DNA: TGTGCCAGCAGCTTACCGGGACAGATGAACACTGAAGCTTTCTTT.

This chain connects TRBV12-5 to TRBJ2-1; 12 bases line up with TRBD2. Germline assignment: CDR1 LGHNT and CDR2 FRNRAP. Losses at the gene ends were 1 base for V and 4 bases for J; bases not matched to a gene: 14. CDR3 size: 20 residues. The CDR3 sequence: CASGLALRTSGNWPYNEQFF. The CDR3 region has the DNA TGTGCTAGTGGTTTGGCCCTTCGGACTAGCGGGAACTGGCCGTACAATGAGCAGTTCTTC.

This rearrangement joins TRBV19 to TRBJ1-2, with D unclear. From germline, CDR1 is LNHDA and CDR2 SQIVND (reference sequence). V was cut by 6 bases and J by 2 bases, with 7 bases left in between. This CDR3 comprises 12 residues. CDR3 in DNA: TGTGCCAGTAGCCCACGAAACTATGGCTACACCTTC. Its translation is CASSPRNYGYTF.

In its sample, this clonotype was seen many times. This chain joins TRBV7-9 and TRBJ2-2; the D gene is possibly TRBD1 (6 bases). The CDR3 contains 14 residues. Between the trimmed V and J ends, which lost 5 bases and 2 bases, there was a span of 9 bases. Germline V gene data show CDR1 as SEHNR and CDR2 as FQNEAQ (reference sequence). This CDR3 reads CASSPDSNTGELFF. The CDR3 bases are TGTGCCAGCAGCCCGGACAGCAACACCGGGGAGCTGTTTTTT.

This clonotype was counted many times. J is TRBJ1-4 and V is TRBV7-2, with 7 bases aligning to TRBD1. This CDR3 has 15 residues. Germline V gene sequence: CDR1 SGHTA, CDR2 FQGNSA. J was trimmed by 0 bases and V by 5 bases; bases with no gene match: 3. The CDR3 DNA follows: TGTGCCAGCAGCGAACAGGGGCCAACTAATGAAAAACTGTTTTTT. Its translation: CASSEQGPTNEKLFF.

This clonotype has only a few counts. The chain has TRBV7-9 and TRBJ2-2; D gene ambiguous. The V and J ends lost 5 bases and 6 bases respectively, with 16 bases between them. The CDR3 runs to 15 residues. The germline CDR1 and CDR2 sequences are SEHNR and FQNEAQ (reference sequence). The CDR3 coding sequence is TGTGCCAGCAGCCCCCAGCTCTTTAGTTCCGGGGAGCTGTTTTTT. Its translation: CASSPQLFSSGELFF.

The CDR3 DNA reads as TGTGCCAGTAGTATGGGGAGCGAGCAGTACTTC. It specifies CASSMGSEQYF. This chain joins TRBV19 and TRBJ2-7, with D maybe TRBD2 (5 bases). This CDR3 contains 11 residues. V was cut by 3 bases and J by 6 bases, with 6 bases left in between. Germline V gene sequence: CDR1 LNHDA, CDR2 SQIVND (reference sequence).

CDR3 nucleotide sequence: TGTGCCAGCAGCTTGGGGTCCGATGAGCAGTTCTTC. Its translation is CASSLGSDEQFF. V and J are TRBV7-9 and TRBJ2-1; D gene uncertain. Trimming took 3 bases from V and 8 from J, leaving 8 bases between them. The CDR3 spans 12 residues. Germline lookup yields CDR1 SEHNR and CDR2 FQNEAQ (reference sequence).

This clonotype was counted a few times. The CDR3 loop reads CASSLAGSLADTQYF. The CDR3 DNA follows: TGTGCCAGCAGCTTAGCAGGGTCCCTAGCGGATACGCAGTATTTT. The V gene is TRBV11-2, the J gene TRBJ2-3, with D perhaps TRBD2 (6 bases). The germline V and J ends were trimmed by 1 base and 6 bases, with 14 bases remaining between them. The CDR3 runs 15 residues. Germline CDR1 and CDR2: SGHAT and FQNNGV.

The chain recombines TRBV6-2 or TRBV6-3 with TRBJ2-2, with 15 bases matching TRBD2. V lost 6 bases and J lost 3; bases outside the gene matches: 11. CDR1 is MNHEY and CDR2 is SVGEGT in the germline V gene. The CDR3 consists of 19 residues. CDR3 in amino acids: CASSPTPGLAGGYTGELFF. CDR3 DNA: TGTGCCAGCAGCCCTACTCCTGGACTAGCGGGAGGGTACACCGGGGAGCTGTTTTTT.

There are a few counts of this clonotype. The chain uses TRBV6-6 and TRBJ2-3; no firm D call. Germline V gives CDR1 MNHNY, CDR2 SVGAGI (reference sequence). Trimming removed 5 bases at V and 5 bases at J, with 2 bases between. This CDR3 is 10 amino acids long. The CDR3 sequence: CASSRDTQYF. The CDR3 nucleotides read TGTGCCAGCAGTAGAGATACGCAGTATTTT.

V usage is TRBV7-9 and J usage is TRBJ2-2; 8 positions match TRBD1. CDR3 size: 16 residues. Looked up from germline, CDR1 is SEHNR and CDR2 is FQNEAQ (reference sequence). J lost 6 bases, V lost 3 bases, and 9 bases had no gene match. The CDR3 sequence: CASSLSRTGRPGELFF. In nucleotides, the CDR3 is TGTGCCAGCAGCTTGAGCCGGACAGGGCGTCCCGGGGAGCTGTTTTTT.